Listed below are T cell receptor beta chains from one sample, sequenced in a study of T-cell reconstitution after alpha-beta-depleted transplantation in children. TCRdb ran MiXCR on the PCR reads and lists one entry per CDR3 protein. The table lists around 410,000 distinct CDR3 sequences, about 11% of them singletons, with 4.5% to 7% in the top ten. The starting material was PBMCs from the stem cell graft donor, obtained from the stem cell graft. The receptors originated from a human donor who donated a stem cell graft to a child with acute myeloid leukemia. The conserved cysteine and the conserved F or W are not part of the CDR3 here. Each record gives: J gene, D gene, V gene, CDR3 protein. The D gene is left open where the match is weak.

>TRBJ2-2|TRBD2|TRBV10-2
ASRLAGGLWTGELF
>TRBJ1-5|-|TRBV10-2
ASSEEGRNSNQPQH
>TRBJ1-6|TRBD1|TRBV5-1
ASSLGSPFEGQGANSPLH
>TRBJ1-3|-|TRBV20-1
SAQAGGAGNTIY
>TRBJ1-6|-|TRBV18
ASSPTGGSPLH
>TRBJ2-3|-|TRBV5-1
ASTREQASTDTQY
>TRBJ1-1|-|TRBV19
ASSLRGPNTEAF
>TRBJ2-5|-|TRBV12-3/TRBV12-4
AIRSEAQETQY
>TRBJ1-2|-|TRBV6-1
ASSGASNYGYT
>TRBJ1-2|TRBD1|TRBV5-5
ASSPGRGQGPITYGYT
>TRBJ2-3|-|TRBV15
AASSSRADTQY
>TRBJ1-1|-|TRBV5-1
ASSYQGYSEAF
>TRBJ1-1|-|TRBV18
ASSTGGVTEAF
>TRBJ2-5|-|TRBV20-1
SARDRELRETQY
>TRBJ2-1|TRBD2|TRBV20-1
SALPGLAGESSYNEQF
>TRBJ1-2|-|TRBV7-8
ASSIARDGAYGYT
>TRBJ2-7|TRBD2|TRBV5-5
ASSSLAGTSYEQY
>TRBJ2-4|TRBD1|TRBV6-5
ASSSGQGRGSNIQY
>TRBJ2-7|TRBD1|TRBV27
ASSFGTGTYEQY
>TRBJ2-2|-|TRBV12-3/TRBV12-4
ASSTLEPGELF
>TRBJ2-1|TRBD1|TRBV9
ASSVTGESSYNEQF
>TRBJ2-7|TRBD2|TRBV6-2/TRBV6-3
ASSAPRGTSGRSLYEQY
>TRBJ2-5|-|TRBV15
ATSRVLGSFGTQY
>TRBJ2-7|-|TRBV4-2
ASSQDGTSFAEQY
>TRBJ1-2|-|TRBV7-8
ASSPSQGGRGGYT
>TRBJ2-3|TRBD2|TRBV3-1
ASRTTSGGTDTQY
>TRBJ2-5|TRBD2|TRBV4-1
ASSQGLAGGETQY
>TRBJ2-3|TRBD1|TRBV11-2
ASSDRARTDTQY
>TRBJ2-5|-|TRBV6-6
ASRYNQETQY
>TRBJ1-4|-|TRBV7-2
ASSLVLGLGEKLF
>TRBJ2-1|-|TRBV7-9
ASSARTYNEQF
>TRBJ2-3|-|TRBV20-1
SALSPGAGTDTQY
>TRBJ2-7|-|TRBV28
ASSKSPYEQY
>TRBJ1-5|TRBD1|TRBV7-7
ASSFKWTGAGQPQH
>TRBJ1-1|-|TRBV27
ASGTGSEGTEAF
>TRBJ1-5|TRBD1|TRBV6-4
ASSGGQGNQPQH
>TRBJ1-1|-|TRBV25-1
ASSALRTENTEAF
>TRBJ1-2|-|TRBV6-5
ASSYAVTPGYYT
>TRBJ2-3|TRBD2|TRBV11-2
ASSWPLLGLADSGTDTQY
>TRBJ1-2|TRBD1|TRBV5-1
ASSLETGGNGYT
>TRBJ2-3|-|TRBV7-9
ASSPAGLRTDTQY
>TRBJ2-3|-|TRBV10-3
AISDGGDTQY
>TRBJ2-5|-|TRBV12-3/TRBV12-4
ASSIDGNGGETQY
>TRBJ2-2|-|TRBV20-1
SARGQLNTGELF
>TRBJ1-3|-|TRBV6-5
ASSYTAPGGNTIY
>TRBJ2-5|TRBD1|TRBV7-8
ASSRDRASETQY